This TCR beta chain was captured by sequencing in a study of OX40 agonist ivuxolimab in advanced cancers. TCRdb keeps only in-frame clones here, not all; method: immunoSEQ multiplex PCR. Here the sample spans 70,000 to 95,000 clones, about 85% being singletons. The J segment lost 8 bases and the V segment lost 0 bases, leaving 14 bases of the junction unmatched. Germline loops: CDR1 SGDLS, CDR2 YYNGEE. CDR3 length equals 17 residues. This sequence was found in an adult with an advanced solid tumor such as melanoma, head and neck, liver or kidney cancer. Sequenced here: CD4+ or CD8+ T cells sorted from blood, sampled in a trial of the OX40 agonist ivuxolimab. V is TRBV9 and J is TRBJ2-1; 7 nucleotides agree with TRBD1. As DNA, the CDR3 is TGTGCCAGCAGCGTAGGGCCTCGACAGGGAATGGGTGATGAGCAGTTCTTC. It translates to CASSVGPRQGMGDEQFF.